This T cell receptor (beta chain) was sequenced for a study of T-cell memory formation after mild COVID-19. Looking at the study overall: The TCR clusters were mostly specific to one donor.

cDNA libraries for TCR alpha and TCR beta, carrying sample barcodes and UMIs, came from 5'RACE with constant-segment primers. TCRdb itself ran the 5' RACE reads through MiXCR, one entry per CDR3 protein. This sample has approximately 430,000 distinct CDR3 sequences, with less than 25% found just once. J was trimmed by 4 bases and V by 7 bases; bases with no gene match: 5. Germline V gene lookup returns CDR1 SGHTA and CDR2 FQGNSA. CDR3 length: 14 residues. Study observations and caveats: Whether day 37 second-wave clones are SARS-CoV-2-specific was not confirmed. Some clones that responded were present in memory (sampled pre-infection), which suggests cross-reactive memory joined.

This clonotype appeared a few times. Its antigen is not known. Sequencing was done on a sample of PBMCs or a T cell subset sorted from them (not recorded which). The sequence derives from an adult woman who had mild COVID-19 (a few samples of this study predate the infection). Cell type and time point are not known. The chain recombines TRBV7-2 with TRBJ1-2; 11 bases are a match to TRBD1. The CDR3 loop is CASTQGQGGYGYTF. The CDR3, as DNA: TGTGCCAGCACCCAGGGACAGGGGGGCTATGGCTACACCTTC.